This passage covers 16 T cell receptor beta chains from one sample sequenced in a study of read filtering for tumor transcriptome and immune sequencing. This library used approximately 0.4 ug RNA and molecular barcoded adaptors spanning alpha/delta and beta/gamma chains. TCRdb fed the reads into MiXCR, producing one record per CDR3 protein. The sample has about 24,000 distinct CDR3 sequences, less than 25% seen once. Material: a population of CD138-negative cells sorted from bone marrow. All receptors derive from a donor aged 40 or over with multiple myeloma.

The sample holds many counts of this clonotype. V and J are TRBV6-1 and TRBJ1-1, with 7 bases matching TRBD1. CDR1 and CDR2 from the germline V gene are MNHNS and SASEGT. V dropped 6 bases and J dropped 0; count of bases not matched to a gene: 4. This CDR3 has 14 amino acids. Here the CDR3 reads CASRAGGMNTEAFF. The DNA for the CDR3 is TGTGCCAGCAGGGCAGGGGGAATGAACACTGAAGCTTTCTTT.

This clonotype has only one observation. This sequence joins TRBV3-1 and TRBJ2-7; D is ambiguous. CDR3 length: 13 residues. Trimming stripped 0 bases from V and 5 bases from J, with 8 bases between. The germline gives CDR1 LGHDT, CDR2 YNNKEL (reference sequence). The CDR3 region has the DNA TGTGCCAGCAGCCAAGATCGGGTTGACGAGCAGTACTTC. Translated, it gives CASSQDRVDEQYF.

The V call is TRBV6-2 or TRBV6-3, the J call TRBJ1-5; D is uncertain. The CDR3 covers 13 residues. V was shortened by 5 bases and J by 4 bases, with 9 bases between the two germline ends. Germline values: CDR1 MNHEY, CDR2 SVGEGT. The CDR3 reads CASSDLRNQPQHF. The CDR3 coding sequence is TGTGCCAGCAGTGACCTCAGGAATCAGCCCCAGCATTTT.

This clonotype has at least ten counts. This sequence joins TRBV7-2 and TRBJ1-1; a weak D match, TRBD1 (5 bases). V was pared by 10 bases and J by 1 base, with 13 bases between. Germline V gene data show CDR1 as SGHTA and CDR2 as FQGNSA. The CDR3 length is 13 residues. The CDR3 sequence is CATGGGTNTEAFF. The CDR3 DNA is TGTGCCACGGGCGGGGGGACGAACACTGAAGCTTTCTTT.

A word on this clonotype: A read error is possible here, since a much larger clone lies one base away. V usage is TRBV2 and J usage is TRBJ2-5, with D hard to call. From germline, CDR1 is SNHLY and CDR2 FYNNEI. The CDR3 is 11 amino acids. The CDR3 loop reads CVSSPLETQYF. CDR3 coding DNA: TGTGTCAGCAGTCCGCTAGAGACCCAGTACTTC.

V usage is TRBV5-4 and J usage is TRBJ1-1; D gene ambiguous. Germline loops: CDR1 SGHNT, CDR2 YYREEE (reference sequence). V was clipped by 4 bases and J by 6 bases, with 13 bases between them. CDR3 size: 13 residues. CDR3 DNA: TGTGCCAGCAGCATGGTGATTACTTCTGAAGCTTTCTTT. This translates into CASSMVITSEAFF.

Many counts were recorded for this clonotype. The chain carries TRBV29-1 and TRBJ2-2; TRBD2 might be the D (6 bases). Deletions cut 2 bases from V and 1 base from J, with 11 bases between. CDR1 SQVTM and CDR2 ANQGSEA come from the germline V gene. CDR3 length: 15 residues. The CDR3 protein is CSVEIAEKNTGELFF. Here the CDR3 DNA reads TGCAGCGTTGAAATAGCGGAAAAGAACACCGGGGAGCTGTTTTTT.

This clonotype was seen repeatedly, ten times or more. The genes are TRBV20-1 and TRBJ2-3; D is uncertain. V was shortened by 3 bases and J by 0 bases, with 13 bases between the two germline ends. The CDR3 spans 15 residues. Germline V gene data show CDR1 as DFQATT and CDR2 as SNEGSKA (reference sequence). The CDR3 nucleotides read TGCAGTGCTAGTAGGCGAACGACTAGCACAGATACGCAGTATTTT. Translation gives CSASRRTTSTDTQYF.

This clonotype was found many times. The chain links TRBV9 to TRBJ2-1; 12 bases align to TRBD2. Trimming at V came to 1 base and at J to 7 bases, leaving 6 bases not matched to a gene. Germline assignment: CDR1 SGDLS and CDR2 YYNGEE. The CDR3 is made up of 16 amino acids. In DNA, the CDR3 is TGTGCCAGCAGCGTATCCCGGACTAGCGGGACAAATGAGCAGTTCTTC. This gives the protein CASSVSRTSGTNEQFF.

This clonotype came up many times. This chain links TRBV27 with TRBJ2-7; no definite D call. There are 14 residues in the CDR3. V was shortened by 6 bases and J by 3 bases, with 15 bases between the two germline ends. Germline V CDR1 and CDR2: MNHEY, SMNVEV (reference sequence). The CDR3 region is CASSSSGSFYEQYF. In DNA form, the CDR3 reads TGTGCCAGCAGCTCCTCTGGGTCTTTCTACGAGCAGTACTTC.

The table lists this clonotype with a few counts. V usage is TRBV7-3 and J usage is TRBJ2-3, with 11 positions matching TRBD1. From germline, CDR1 is SGHTA and CDR2 FQGTGA. With 1 base clipped from V and 7 bases from J, the junction kept 10 bases outside the gene matches. CDR3 length equals 17 residues. CDR3 coding DNA: TGTGCCAGCAGCTTAAAGGCACCGGGACAGGGGGATCATACGCAGTATTTT. It specifies CASSLKAPGQGDHTQYF. Full variable domain (missing parts from reference TRBV7-3 and TRBJ2-3): GAGVSQTPSNKVTEKGKYVELRCDPISGHTALYWYRQSLGQGPEFLIYFQGTGAADDSGLPNDRFFAVRPEGSVSTLKIQRTERGDSAVYLCASSLKAPGQGDHTQYFGPGTRLTVL.

Ten or more counts support this clonotype. The chain couples TRBV3-1 to TRBJ2-3; D possibly corresponds to TRBD2 (5 bases). V lost 2 bases and J 0 bases, leaving 12 bases between the germline ends. The CDR3 spans 16 residues. Germline CDR1 LGHDT, CDR2 YNNKEL (reference sequence). CDR3 DNA sequence: TGTGCCAGCAGCCAAAAACGGGGTGTAAGCACAGATACGCAGTATTTT. As protein: CASSQKRGVSTDTQYF.

The V call is TRBV4-1, the J call TRBJ1-2; no reliable D call. The V and J ends lost 0 bases and 0 bases respectively, with 5 bases between them. CDR1 is MGHRA and CDR2 is YSYEKL in the germline V gene. The CDR3 is 14 amino acids. Here the CDR3 DNA reads TGCGCCAGCAGCCAAGACAGAGCTAACTATGGCTACACCTTC. This sequence encodes CASSQDRANYGYTF.

This clonotype was recorded many times. The J gene is TRBJ1-2, the V gene TRBV11-2; 7 bases map to TRBD1. Germline V gene sequence: CDR1 SGHAT, CDR2 FQNNGV. CDR3 length: 14 residues. V lost 5 bases, J lost 0 bases, and 3 bases stayed unmatched. The CDR3 region is CASSEGAPNYGYTF. The CDR3 bases are TGTGCCAGCAGCGAGGGGGCTCCTAACTATGGCTACACCTTC.

Ten or more counts support this clonotype. This chain joins TRBV20-1 and TRBJ2-5; tentatively, D is TRBD2 (7 bases). The CDR3 runs 13 residues. V was trimmed by 5 bases and J by 1 base, leaving 11 bases between them. The germline V gene has CDR1 DFQATT and CDR2 SNEGSKA (reference sequence). The CDR3 nucleotides are TGCAGTGCTGGGGGGGGCGTCCAAGAGACCCAGTACTTC. Its protein is CSAGGGVQETQYF.

This clonotype was seen only a few times. A much larger clone is a single base away; this may be a read error. The missing conserved phenylalanine or tryptophan at the end of this CDR3 makes a read error likely. The genes are TRBV14 and TRBJ2-5; D unresolved. V shed 1 base and J shed 5 bases, with 5 bases lying between them. CDR1 and CDR2 from the germline V gene are SGHDN and FVKESK. The length of the CDR3 is 12 residues. The CDR3: CASSQAWETQYS. DNA of the CDR3: TGTGCCAGCAGCCAAGCTTGGGAGACCCAGTACTCC.